The clone carrying this T cell receptor (beta chain) was seen a few times. The sample originates from a study of radiation and T cells in renal cell carcinoma. Study-level information: Nephrectomy followed 15 Gy stereotactic body radiation by 4 weeks.

Some clones are missing from TCRdb's copy, which holds only in-frame ones; the method was immunoSEQ multiplex PCR. This sample has about 150,000 clones, with roughly 86% found just once. V lost 8 bases and J lost 8, with 12 bases in between. This CDR3 has 11 amino acids. From germline, CDR1 is SGHDN and CDR2 FVKESK. Indicated time point: blood 2 weeks post-SBRT. Regarding treatment: 15 Gy SBRT to primary tumor, nephrectomy 4 weeks later. Serial blood draws occurred at baseline and 2 and 4 weeks post-SBRT. The patient's renal cell carcinoma had clear cell pathology. The chain is built from TRBV14 and TRBJ1-2; maybe TRBD1 (5 bases). This clonotype was sampled from a woman aged 45-60 years with renal cell carcinoma. Source: blood, taken from a patient whose treatment included radiotherapy and nephrectomy. CDR3 loop: CASGQGGGYTF. CDR3 sequence (DNA): TGTGCCAGCGGGCAGGGAGGAGGCTACACCTTC. Together with reference TRBV14 and TRBJ1-2, the CDR3 gives the full variable domain: EAGVTQFPSHSVIEKGQTVTLRCDPISGHDNLYWYRRVMGKEIKFLLHFVKESKQDESGMPNNRFLAERTGGTYSTLKVQPAELEDSGVYFCASGQGGGYTFGSGTRLTVV.